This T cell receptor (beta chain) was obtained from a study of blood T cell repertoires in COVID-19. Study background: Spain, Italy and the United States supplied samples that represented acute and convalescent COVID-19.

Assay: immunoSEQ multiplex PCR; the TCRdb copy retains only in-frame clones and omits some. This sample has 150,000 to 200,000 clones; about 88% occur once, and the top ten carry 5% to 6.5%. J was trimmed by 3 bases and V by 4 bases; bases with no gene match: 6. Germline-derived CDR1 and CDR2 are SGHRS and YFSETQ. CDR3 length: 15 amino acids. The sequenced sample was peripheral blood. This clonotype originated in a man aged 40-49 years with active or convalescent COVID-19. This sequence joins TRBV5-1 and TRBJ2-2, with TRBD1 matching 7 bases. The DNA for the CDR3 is TGCGCCAGCAGCCTACGGGACAGTGACACCGGGGAGCTGTTTTTT. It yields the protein CASSLRDSDTGELFF.